This T cell receptor beta chain was captured in a study of T cells in Graves' hyperthyroidism and ophthalmopathy. Reasons for excluding patients were uncontrolled infection, other autoimmune disease, pregnancy or lactation. This clonotype was seen ten or more times. RNA transcripts were the template for amplifying TCR beta CDR3 regions. The TCR CDR3 was amplified in a first-round RT-PCR using the HTBI primer set. In TCRdb, the multiplex PCR reads were re-called with MiXCR into one record per CDR3 protein. The table has about 380,000 distinct CDR3 sequences, roughly 14% seen once. Looked up from germline, CDR1 is MNHNY and CDR2 is SVGAGI (reference sequence). CDR3 length: 17 residues. Trimming took 0 bases from V and 0 from J, leaving 13 bases between them.

The chain links TRBV6-6 to TRBJ2-3; possible D gene TRBD2, 5 bases. The sequencing sample was made of blood. This receptor was taken from an older woman with Graves' hyperthyroidism. CDR3: CASSYSMIASSTDTQYF. The CDR3 region has the DNA TGTGCCAGCAGTTACTCCATGATAGCGTCTAGCACAGATACGCAGTATTTT.